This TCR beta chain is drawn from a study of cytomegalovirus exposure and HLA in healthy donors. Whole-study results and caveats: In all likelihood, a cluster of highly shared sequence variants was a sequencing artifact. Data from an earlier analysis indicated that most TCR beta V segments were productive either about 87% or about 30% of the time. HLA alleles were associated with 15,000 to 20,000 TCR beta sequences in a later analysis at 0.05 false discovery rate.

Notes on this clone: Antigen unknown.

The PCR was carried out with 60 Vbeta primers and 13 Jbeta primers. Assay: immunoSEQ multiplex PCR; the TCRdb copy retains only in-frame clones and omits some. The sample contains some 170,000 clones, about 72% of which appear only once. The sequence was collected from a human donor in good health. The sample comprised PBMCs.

CDR3 nucleotides: TGTGCCAGCAGCTTTGAGCGGGGGGGCCGTGGCACAGATACGCAGTATTTT. This sequence encodes CASSFERGGRGTDTQYF. The chain joins TRBV7-8 to TRBJ2-3, with TRBD2 matching 10 bases. This CDR3 region has 17 residues. CDR1 SGHVS and CDR2 FQNEAQ come from the germline V gene. J was trimmed by 1 base and V by 3 bases; bases with no gene match: 7. The full variable domain, its missing parts supplied by reference TRBV7-8 and TRBJ2-3, is GAGVSQSPRYKVAKRGQDVALRCDPISGHVSLFWYQQALGQGPEFLTYFQNEAQLDKSGLPSDRFFAERPEGSVSTLKIQRTQQEDSAVYLCASSFERGGRGTDTQYFGPGTRLTVL.